The 13 T cell receptor beta chains in this list originate from one sample, sequenced in a study of OX40 agonist ivuxolimab in advanced cancers. The table came from immunoSEQ multiplex PCR; TCRdb's copy has only in-frame clones and leaves some out. In the table there are tens of thousands of clones, roughly nine tenths of which are singletons. Specimen: CD4+ or CD8+ T cells sorted from blood, collected in a trial of the OX40 agonist ivuxolimab. These receptor sequences come from an adult with an advanced solid tumor such as melanoma, head and neck, liver or kidney cancer.

Here the CDR3 reads CASSPQGGETQYF. The DNA for the CDR3 is TGTGCCAGCAGCCCCCAGGGAGGAGAGACCCAGTACTTC. The chain is built from TRBV7-3 and TRBJ2-5; TRBD2 might be the D (6 bases). There are 13 residues in the CDR3. The V and J ends lost 5 bases and 4 bases respectively, with 11 bases between them. CDR1 is SGHTA, CDR2 FQGTGA, per germline.

There are a few counts of this clone. The rearrangement links TRBV28 to TRBJ2-7; D gene unclear. Trimming pared 7 bases from V and 3 bases from J, leaving 13 bases between. This CDR3 is 13 amino acids long. Germline CDR1 is MDHEN and CDR2 is SYDVKM. DNA for the CDR3: TGTGCCAGCACCTCAACAAGAGACTACGAGCAGTACTTC. Residues: CASTSTRDYEQYF.

V gene TRBV28 combines with J gene TRBJ1-2, with D tentatively TRBD1 (5 bases). CDR3 length equals 11 residues. V was cut by 7 bases and J by 8 bases, with 11 bases left in between. Germline V CDR1 and CDR2: MDHEN, SYDVKM. CDR3 region: CASTPGGGYTF. CDR3 nucleotide sequence: TGTGCCAGCACGCCCGGGGGGGGCTACACCTTC.

This chain connects TRBV4-2 to TRBJ1-1; D is uncertain. The CDR3 has 13 amino acids. Deletions cut 4 bases from V and 3 bases from J, with 9 bases between. Germline CDR1 is LGHNA and CDR2 is YNFKEQ. CDR3 coding DNA: TGTGCCAGCAGCCCCCGGGAGGACACTGAAGCTTTCTTT. This codes for CASSPREDTEAFF.

The V and J genes are TRBV28 and TRBJ1-6, with 9 positions matching TRBD1. CDR3 length: 14 residues. CDR1 is MDHEN and CDR2 is SYDVKM in the germline V gene. The trim removed 7 bases at V and 6 bases at J, leaving 4 bases unmatched. The CDR3 nucleotides are TGTGCCAGCATTCCGGGACAGGGTAATTCACCCCTCCACTTT. This gives the protein CASIPGQGNSPLHF.

The rearrangement joins TRBV5-1 to TRBJ2-2; 8 nucleotides agree with TRBD1. Germline-derived CDR1 and CDR2 are SGHRS and YFSETQ. The trim removed 0 bases at V and 5 bases at J, leaving 6 bases unmatched. There are 16 residues in the CDR3. DNA of the CDR3: TGCGCCAGCAGCTTGGGAGACAGGGGTAGTACCGGGGAGCTGTTTTTT. This codes for CASSLGDRGSTGELFF.

The genes are TRBV19 and TRBJ2-3; D unclear. Trimming took 3 bases from V and 5 from J, leaving 6 bases between them. CDR1 and CDR2 from the germline V gene are LNHDA and SQIVND (reference sequence). The length of the CDR3 is 12 residues. The CDR3 nucleotides are TGTGCCAGTAGTATTGGCCGAGATACGCAGTATTTT. Translation gives CASSIGRDTQYF. Full variable domain (outside the CDR3, taken from reference TRBV19 and TRBJ2-3): DGGITQSPKYLFRKEGQNVTLSCEQNLNHDAMYWYRQDPGQGLRLIYYSQIVNDFQKGDIAEGYSVSREKKESFPLTVTSAQKNPTAFYLCASSIGRDTQYFGPGTRLTVL.

The genes are TRBV7-3 and TRBJ2-2; 8 bases fit TRBD1. This CDR3 contains 17 residues. CDR1 and CDR2 (germline): SGHTA, FQGTGA. V gave up 5 bases and J gave up 4 bases; unmatched junction bases: 12. CDR3 in DNA: TGTGCCAGCAGCCTTAAGAAGGGGACAGGAGGCACCGGGGAGCTGTTTTTT. This sequence encodes CASSLKKGTGGTGELFF.

The V and J genes are TRBV5-1 and TRBJ2-3; the match to TRBD2 covers 8 bases. CDR1 and CDR2 from the germline V gene are SGHRS and YFSETQ. This CDR3 is built from 18 residues. Trimming took 0 bases from V and 0 from J; bases not matched to a gene: 9. CDR3 in amino acids: CASSLASGPISSTDTQYF. As DNA, the CDR3 is TGCGCCAGCAGCTTGGCTAGCGGGCCAATTTCTAGCACAGATACGCAGTATTTT.

The V and J genes are TRBV7-2 and TRBJ2-2, with no clear D. Germline V gene lookup returns CDR1 SGHTA and CDR2 FQGNSA. The CDR3 spans 15 residues. V dropped 3 bases and J dropped 0 bases, with 8 bases sitting between them. CDR3 sequence: CASSFDSANTGELFF. CDR3 DNA sequence: TGTGCCAGCAGCTTTGACTCCGCGAACACCGGGGAGCTGTTTTTT. Based on the CDR3 plus reference TRBV7-2 and TRBJ2-2, the full variable domain is GAGVSQSPSNKVTEKGKDVELRCDPISGHTALYWYRQSLGQGLEFLIYFQGNSAPDKSGLPSDRFSAERTGGSVSTLTIQRTQQEDSAVYLCASSFDSANTGELFFGEGSRLTVL.

This chain links TRBV27 with TRBJ2-2; 7 bases are shared with TRBD1. Germline loops: CDR1 MNHEY, CDR2 SMNVEV (reference sequence). The ends lost 1 base at V and 6 bases at J; junction bases unmatched: 8. This CDR3 has 16 amino acids. For the CDR3, the DNA is TGTGCCAGCAGTTTATTCGGGTGGCAGGGGGCCGGGGAGCTGTTTTTT. Translating it yields CASSLFGWQGAGELFF.

The V gene is TRBV19, the J gene TRBJ2-2, with 11 bases fitting TRBD1. The germline V gene encodes CDR1 LNHDA and CDR2 SQIVND (reference sequence). There are 15 residues in the CDR3. V was pared by 5 bases and J by 4 bases, with 3 bases of the junction left unmatched. The CDR3 loop is CASSAGQGGTGELFF. CDR3 coding DNA: TGTGCCAGTAGTGCGGGACAGGGGGGCACCGGGGAGCTGTTTTTT.

The chain combines TRBV14 with TRBJ2-2; 9 positions match TRBD2. Germline V gene sequence: CDR1 SGHDN, CDR2 FVKESK. Trimming removed 6 bases from V and 6 bases from J; junction bases left unmatched: 8. CDR3 length: 15 residues. CDR3 sequence reads: CASSPIAGASGELFF. CDR3 nucleotide sequence: TGTGCCAGCAGTCCAATAGCGGGAGCGTCCGGGGAGCTGTTTTTT.